Below are 20 T cell receptor beta chains sequenced from a single sample in a study of blood T cell repertoires in COVID-19. Assay used: immunoSEQ multiplex PCR; TCRdb lists only in-frame clones, some missing. Of hundreds of thousands of clones in the sample, approximately 87% were seen once. Material: PBMCs or T cells enriched from blood (not recorded which). The receptors here all came from a man aged 35 to 55 in a cohort exposed to, infected with or recovered from COVID-19 (not recorded which).

J is TRBJ2-1 and V is TRBV10-3, with a possible D match to TRBD2 (5 bases). Germline V lookup: CDR1 ENHRY, CDR2 SYGVKD. V lost 3 bases and J 8 bases, leaving 20 bases between the germline ends. The CDR3 sequence is 16 residues long. CDR3 sequence (DNA): TGTGCCATCAGTGAACTCGACAAAAGGACTGGTGATGAGCAGTTCTTC. This translates into CAISELDKRTGDEQFF.

This clone has a single count. The rearrangement uses TRBV5-4 and TRBJ1-3; D unclear. Germline CDR1 is SGHNT and CDR2 is YYREEE (reference sequence). The CDR3 has 14 residues. The V gene lost 0 bases and the J gene lost 0 bases, with 4 bases spanning the gap. The CDR3 loop reads CASSLGNSGNTIYF. Here the CDR3 DNA reads TGTGCCAGCAGCTTGGGTAACTCTGGAAACACCATATATTTT.

In its sample, this clone was seen once. The chain uses TRBV7-8 and TRBJ1-1; D possibly corresponds to TRBD1 (5 bases). Deletions cut 2 bases from V and 0 bases from J, with 19 bases between. Germline V gene lookup returns CDR1 SGHVS and CDR2 FQNEAQ. This CDR3 spans 18 amino acids. As DNA, the CDR3 is TGTGCCAGCAGCTTAACCCCCCCCCGTGGGGCCTTGAACACTGAAGCTTTCTTT. It codes for CASSLTPPRGALNTEAFF.

The CDR3 is CASNYRGRETQYF. CDR3 DNA sequence: TGTGCCAGTAATTACAGGGGGCGAGAGACCCAGTACTTC. The chain couples TRBV19 to TRBJ2-5, with 9 bases lining up with TRBD1. The germline V gene encodes CDR1 LNHDA and CDR2 SQIVND (reference sequence). The CDR3 consists of 13 residues. V dropped 7 bases and J dropped 4; count of bases not matched to a gene: 4.

The CDR3 DNA sequence: TGTGCCAGCAGCCCGGGACAGGGGGCTCTACCCCGACCTGCAGCTTTCTTT. Protein: CASSPGQGALPRPAAFF. The V gene is TRBV5-4, the J gene TRBJ1-1, with 12 bases aligning to TRBD1. The CDR3 is 17 residues long. With 4 bases clipped from V and 10 bases from J, the junction kept 17 bases outside the gene matches. The germline CDR1 and CDR2 sequences are SGHNT and YYREEE (reference sequence). Full variable domain (remainder filled in from reference TRBV5-4 and TRBJ1-1): ETGVTQSPTHLIKTRGQQVTLRCSSQSGHNTVSWYQQALGQGPQFIFQYYREEENGRGNFPPRFSGLQFPNYSSELNVNALELDDSALYLCASSPGQGALPRPAAFFGQGTRLTVV.

The genes are TRBV5-1 and TRBJ2-6; D remains ambiguous. Germline CDR1 and CDR2: SGHRS and YFSETQ. The CDR3 loop spans 15 amino acids. Trimming left V 0 bases short and J 1 base short, with 5 bases between. CDR3 amino acids: CASSLVASGANVLTF. The CDR3 DNA sequence: TGCGCCAGCAGCTTGGTAGCTTCTGGGGCCAACGTCCTGACTTTC.

V is TRBV15 and J is TRBJ2-7; TRBD1 is a possible D gene (5 bases). The V end lost 1 base, the J end lost 3 bases, and 13 bases lay between the germline ends. Looked up from germline, CDR1 is LNHNV and CDR2 is YYDKDF (reference sequence). This CDR3 has 15 residues. CDR3 bases: TGTGCCACCAGCAGAGGGGCAGGGTCAAGCTACGAGCAGTACTTC. The encoded protein is CATSRGAGSSYEQYF.

The chain uses TRBV4-1 and TRBJ1-2, with D possibly TRBD1 on 5 matching bases. The V gene lost 1 base and the J gene lost 3 bases, with 9 bases spanning the gap. The CDR3 consists of 14 residues. The germline V gene encodes CDR1 MGHRA and CDR2 YSYEKL. CDR3 loop: CASSQAQGDYGYTF. The CDR3, as DNA: TGCGCCAGCAGCCAAGCTCAGGGCGACTATGGCTACACCTTC.

This sequence joins TRBV5-5 and TRBJ2-1; D is unclear. CDR1 SGHKS and CDR2 YYEKEE come from the germline V gene (reference sequence). Trimming pared 0 bases from V and 5 bases from J, leaving 12 bases between. The CDR3 runs 15 residues. CDR3 loop: CASSLDLGRNNEQFF. The DNA of the CDR3 is TGTGCCAGCAGCTTGGACCTAGGCAGAAACAATGAGCAGTTCTTC.

The chain uses TRBV5-1 and TRBJ1-2, with a weak D call TRBD1 (6 bases). CDR1 SGHRS and CDR2 YFSETQ come from the germline V gene. The ends were cut back, 0 bases at V and 2 bases at J, with 14 bases in the middle. The CDR3 extends over 16 amino acids. The CDR3 region has the DNA TGCGCCAGCAGCTTGGTTATTTCGGGACAAAACTATGGCTACACCTTC. Amino acid sequence: CASSLVISGQNYGYTF.

This chain connects TRBV5-1 to TRBJ2-1; a possible D gene is TRBD2 (6 bases). This CDR3 is built from 14 residues. Germline values: CDR1 SGHRS, CDR2 YFSETQ. V lost 4 bases, J lost 8 bases, and 16 bases lay in between. The CDR3 spells CASSPGDLRDEQFF. The CDR3 bases are TGCGCCAGCAGCCCGGGGGACCTCCGGGATGAGCAGTTCTTC.

The chain carries TRBV9 and TRBJ2-3, with D possibly matching TRBD2 (6 bases). V lost 4 bases and J lost 6, with 21 bases in between. CDR1 SGDLS and CDR2 YYNGEE come from the germline V gene. The CDR3 covers 16 residues. CDR3 in amino acids: CASSLNPSGGRDTQYF. DNA of the CDR3: TGTGCCAGCAGCTTGAATCCCAGCGGAGGGAGGGATACGCAGTATTTT.

CDR3 sequence reads: CASSELAGGADTQYF. CDR3 DNA sequence: TGTGCCAGCAGTGAACTGGCGGGAGGGGCAGATACGCAGTATTTT. V and J are TRBV6-1 and TRBJ2-3; the match to TRBD2 covers 9 bases. The germline V gene has CDR1 MNHNS and CDR2 SASEGT. J was trimmed by 4 bases and V by 2 bases; bases with no gene match: 4. This CDR3 has 15 amino acids.

The V call is TRBV28, the J call TRBJ1-1; TRBD1 matches 7 bases. Germline V gene sequence: CDR1 MDHEN, CDR2 SYDVKM. V shed 3 bases and J 3 bases; nucleotides not matched to a gene: 13. This CDR3 spans 17 amino acids. The CDR3 nucleotides are TGTGCCAGCAGTTTTCTAAAGGGACAGTCCACCTACACTGAAGCTTTCTTT. This encodes CASSFLKGQSTYTEAFF.

The rearrangement links TRBV5-1 to TRBJ1-2; unclear D gene. V lost 3 bases and J 6 bases, leaving 12 bases between the germline ends. From germline, CDR1 is SGHRS and CDR2 YFSETQ. This CDR3 has 13 residues. CDR3 protein: CASSSQRRNGYTF. CDR3 DNA sequence: TGCGCCAGCAGCTCACAGAGAAGGAATGGCTACACCTTC.

This chain uses TRBV18 with TRBJ1-5; 7 nucleotides align to TRBD1. V trimming: 2 bases; J trimming: 6 bases; junction bases outside the gene matches: 10. This CDR3 is built from 16 residues. The germline CDR1 and CDR2 sequences are KGHSH and LQKENI. The CDR3, as DNA: TGTGCCAGCTCACCATCCGGAGGGGGCCGTGGTCAGCCCCAGCATTTT. It codes for CASSPSGGGRGQPQHF.

This chain uses TRBV6-4 with TRBJ1-1, with a weak D call TRBD1 (5 bases). The CDR3 covers 13 residues. Germline CDR1 is MRHNA and CDR2 is SNTAGT. The germline V and J ends were trimmed by 0 bases and 6 bases, with 8 bases remaining between them. The CDR3 coding sequence is TGTGCCAGCAGTGACTCTCGGGGGGCTGAAGCTTTCTTT. Its translation is CASSDSRGAEAFF.

This chain uses TRBV28 with TRBJ1-4; D is unclear. V was shortened by 2 bases and J by 3 bases, with 7 bases between the two germline ends. The CDR3 runs to 14 residues. Germline CDR1 is MDHEN and CDR2 is SYDVKM. The CDR3 protein is CASSLPQSNEKLFF. The CDR3 DNA sequence: TGTGCCAGCAGTTTACCCCAGTCTAATGAAAAACTGTTTTTT.

The chain links TRBV28 to TRBJ2-7, with TRBD1 identical over 9 bases. There are 14 residues in the CDR3. The germline V gene has CDR1 MDHEN and CDR2 SYDVKM. V trimming: 6 bases; J trimming: 4 bases; junction bases outside the gene matches: 7. The CDR3 is CASRGTGTRYEQYF. The DNA for the CDR3 is TGTGCCAGCAGGGGGACAGGGACAAGATACGAGCAGTACTTC.

The V and J genes are TRBV27 and TRBJ2-1, with 7 bases lining up with TRBD2. From germline, CDR1 is MNHEY and CDR2 SMNVEV (reference sequence). The CDR3 spans 16 residues. The V segment lost 5 bases and the J segment 0 bases; nucleotides outside the gene matches: 7. The chain's CDR3 is CASSLSLAVSYNEQFF. As DNA, the CDR3 is TGTGCCAGCAGTCTTTCGCTAGCGGTCTCCTACAATGAGCAGTTCTTC.